Listed below are T cell receptor beta chains from one sample, sequenced in a study of blood T cell repertoires in COVID-19. Measured with immunoSEQ multiplex PCR; TCRdb has only the in-frame clones, and not every one. In the table there are 350,000 to 450,000 clones, over 75% of which are singletons. Sequenced material: peripheral blood. All receptors come from a woman between 35 and 50 years old with COVID-19, enrolled during active disease. Each CDR3 is given with its conserved first and last residue. D genes are given only for firm matches. Expanded clones are given a class, and other clones once, few, many or no size at all.

J: TRBJ2-7
size: NA
V: TRBV7-9
D: NA
DNA: TGTGCCAGCAGCTTCTCAGGGAGGTCCTACGAGCAGTACTTC
CDR3: CASSFSGRSYEQYF

J: TRBJ2-1
size: NA
V: TRBV6-2/TRBV6-3
D: TRBD2
DNA: TGTGCCAGCAGTTACGGCGGGAGGGCCTACAATGAGCAGTTCTTC
CDR3: CASSYGGRAYNEQFF

J: TRBJ1-2
size: NA
V: TRBV19
D: NA
DNA: TGTGCCAGTAGTACCAGGGACTATGGCTACACCTTC
CDR3: CASSTRDYGYTF

J: TRBJ1-3
size: once
V: TRBV28
D: NA
DNA: TGTGCCAGCAATACAGCCGGAAACACCATATATTTT
CDR3: CASNTAGNTIYF

J: TRBJ2-7
size: NA
V: TRBV27
D: NA
DNA: TGTGCCAGCTCCAGGGAGGCGAGGATCTCCTACGAGCAGTACTTC
CDR3: CASSREARISYEQYF

J: TRBJ2-5
size: NA
V: TRBV15
D: TRBD2
DNA: TGTGCCACCAGCAGGGTAGCGGGGGTGGGGGGAGAGACCCAGTACTTC
CDR3: CATSRVAGVGGETQYF

J: TRBJ2-7
size: once
V: TRBV6-5
D: NA
DNA: TGTGCCAGCAGTTACTCGAGGGATCCCGCCTACGAGCAGTACTTC
CDR3: CASSYSRDPAYEQYF

J: TRBJ2-1
size: few
V: TRBV3-1/TRBV3-2
D: TRBD1
DNA: TGTGCCAGCAGCCAATTGGGACAGGGGGTCGATGAGCAGTTCTTC
CDR3: CASSQLGQGVDEQFF

J: TRBJ1-6
size: NA
V: TRBV2
D: NA
DNA: TGTGCCAGCAGTGCATATAATTCACCCCTCCACTTT
CDR3: CASSAYNSPLHF

J: TRBJ2-7
size: few
V: TRBV7-3
D: NA
DNA: TGTGCCAGCAGCCAAGGGGGCGAGCAGTACTTC
CDR3: CASSQGGEQYF

J: TRBJ1-2
size: NA
V: TRBV28
D: NA
DNA: TGTGCCAGCAGTTTCTCCCCCCCACAGGGATATGGCTACACCTTC
CDR3: CASSFSPPQGYGYTF

J: TRBJ2-3
size: NA
V: TRBV2
D: TRBD1
DNA: TGTGCCAGCAGTGGGACAGGCGGCACAGATACGCAGTATTTT
CDR3: CASSGTGGTDTQYF

J: TRBJ2-1
size: NA
V: TRBV7-9
D: TRBD2
DNA: TGTGCCAGCAGCTTATCGCGGGGGACCGAGGGGAGTGAGCAGTTCTTC
CDR3: CASSLSRGTEGSEQFF

J: TRBJ2-2
size: NA
V: TRBV7-9
D: TRBD1
DNA: TGTGCCAGCAGCATTGGGACAGGGCGAACCGGGGAGCTGTTTTTT
CDR3: CASSIGTGRTGELFF

J: TRBJ2-7
size: NA
V: TRBV28
D: TRBD1
DNA: TGTGCCAGCAGTTTGGGACAGGAGATCTACGAGCAGTACTTC
CDR3: CASSLGQEIYEQYF

J: TRBJ1-1
size: NA
V: TRBV18
D: TRBD1
DNA: TGTGCCAGCTCACCAAAGGGGACAGGGGAAGGCACTGAAGCTTTCTTT
CDR3: CASSPKGTGEGTEAFF

J: TRBJ2-2
size: NA
V: TRBV7-9
D: NA
DNA: TGTGCCAGCAGCTTAGGCAGCGCGAACACCGGGGAGCTGTTTTTT
CDR3: CASSLGSANTGELFF

J: TRBJ1-1
size: NA
V: TRBV9
D: NA
DNA: TGTGCCAGCAGCGTGGGTATAGGGGCTAACACTGAAGCTTTCTTT
CDR3: CASSVGIGANTEAFF

J: TRBJ1-6
size: once
V: TRBV19
D: NA
DNA: TGTGCCAGTATGACAGGCACCGCGTATAATTCACCCCTCCACTTT
CDR3: CASMTGTAYNSPLHF

J: TRBJ2-1
size: NA
V: TRBV5-1
D: NA
DNA: TGCGCCAGCAGTTTCCTTGCTCGACAGAACAATGAGCAGTTCTTC
CDR3: CASSFLARQNNEQFF

J: TRBJ2-4
size: NA
V: TRBV11-2
D: NA
DNA: TGTGCCAGCAGCTTAGGGGTAGGAGTCAAAAACATTCAGTACTTC
CDR3: CASSLGVGVKNIQYF

J: TRBJ2-3
size: NA
V: TRBV28
D: TRBD2
DNA: TGTGCCGTTTCGGGGGGGCCACGAGATACGCAGTATTTT
CDR3: CAVSGGPRDTQYF

J: TRBJ1-1
size: NA
V: TRBV19
D: NA
DNA: TGTGCCAGTACCCTATCGGGGGGTGAAGCTTTCTTT
CDR3: CASTLSGGEAFF

J: TRBJ1-2
size: NA
V: TRBV25-1
D: NA
DNA: TGTGCCAGCAGTGAACAGATACCCATGGCAGGGCCCCCGAGTGGCTACACCTTC
CDR3: CASSEQIPMAGPPSGYTF

J: TRBJ2-5
size: NA
V: TRBV7-6
D: NA
DNA: TGTGCCAGCAGCTCTTTTACCAGCCAAGAGACCCAGTACTTC
CDR3: CASSSFTSQETQYF

J: TRBJ1-2
size: few
V: TRBV27
D: NA
DNA: TGTGCCAGCAGTTTCGGAGCTAACTATGGCTACACCTTC
CDR3: CASSFGANYGYTF

J: TRBJ1-1
size: NA
V: TRBV6-2/TRBV6-3
D: NA
DNA: TGTGCCAGCAGTTACGGGGTCGGGAGCACTGAAGCTTTCTTT
CDR3: CASSYGVGSTEAFF

J: TRBJ1-3
size: NA
V: TRBV30
D: NA
DNA: TGTGCCTGGAGTTCCTACCGACAGACTCGGAATGTAAACACCATATATTTT
CDR3: CAWSSYRQTRNVNTIYF

J: TRBJ1-5
size: NA
V: TRBV7-9
D: TRBD1
DNA: TGTGCCAGCAGCTTAGGACAGGGAGGAGATCAGCCCCAGCATTTT
CDR3: CASSLGQGGDQPQHF

J: TRBJ1-1
size: NA
V: TRBV5-1
D: TRBD1
DNA: TGCGCCAGCAGCCTAAGACAGGGATTGAACACTGAAGCTTTCTTT
CDR3: CASSLRQGLNTEAFF

J: TRBJ2-5
size: once
V: TRBV2
D: NA
DNA: TGTGCCAGCACCTCCCTGGGCGAGACCCAGTACTTC
CDR3: CASTSLGETQYF

J: TRBJ2-6
size: once
V: TRBV18
D: TRBD1
DNA: TGTGCCAGCTCCCCGACAGGGGGCGAGGCCAACGTCCTGACTTTC
CDR3: CASSPTGGEANVLTF

J: TRBJ2-1
size: NA
V: TRBV2
D: NA
DNA: TGTGCCAGCAGCGACCCTGGGACTGGCTATGAGCAGTTCTTC
CDR3: CASSDPGTGYEQFF

J: TRBJ2-3
size: NA
V: TRBV18
D: TRBD2
DNA: TGTGCCAGCTCACCACCGGGACTAGCGGGGGGCACAGATACGCAGTATTTT
CDR3: CASSPPGLAGGTDTQYF

J: TRBJ2-1
size: NA
V: TRBV9
D: NA
DNA: TGTGCCAGCAGCGCCCCTAGGGGGAGGGCGCCCGAGCACAATGAGCAGTTCTTC
CDR3: CASSAPRGRAPEHNEQFF

J: TRBJ1-4
size: NA
V: TRBV28
D: NA
DNA: TGTGCCAGCAGACAGCCCCCCCGGGGGCTGTTTTTT
CDR3: CASRQPPRGLFF

J: TRBJ1-6
size: NA
V: TRBV9
D: NA
DNA: TGTGCCAGCAGCGTAACAGGTTCACCCCTCCACTTT
CDR3: CASSVTGSPLHF

J: TRBJ1-2
size: once
V: TRBV28
D: NA
DNA: TGTGCCAGCAGTTTCGCAGCGCCCGGCGGCTATGGCTACACCTTC
CDR3: CASSFAAPGGYGYTF

J: TRBJ1-2
size: once
V: TRBV5-4
D: NA
DNA: TGTGCCAGCAGCCTGGGAGGAGACGGCGGCTACACCTTC
CDR3: CASSLGGDGGYTF

J: TRBJ1-5
size: NA
V: TRBV18
D: NA
DNA: TGTGCCAGCTCACCAGACAGGAACAATCAGCCCCAGCATTTT
CDR3: CASSPDRNNQPQHF

J: TRBJ1-1
size: NA
V: TRBV7-2
D: NA
DNA: TGTGCCAGCAGCTCTCGGGTTGACACTGAAGCTTTCTTT
CDR3: CASSSRVDTEAFF

J: TRBJ1-4
size: NA
V: TRBV18
D: TRBD1
DNA: TGTGCCAGCTCACCAAGTCGGGACAGACATAATGAAAAACTGTTTTTT
CDR3: CASSPSRDRHNEKLFF

J: TRBJ2-7
size: NA
V: TRBV19
D: NA
DNA: TGTGCCAGTAGTATTGTGGCCTTCTACGAGCAGTACTTC
CDR3: CASSIVAFYEQYF

J: TRBJ1-4
size: few
V: TRBV7-9
D: NA
DNA: TGTGCCAGCAGCTCTAAAGAGGGTAATGAAAAACTGTTTTTT
CDR3: CASSSKEGNEKLFF

J: TRBJ1-3
size: NA
V: TRBV9
D: NA
DNA: TGTGCCAGCAGCGTAGAAGCCCTTCGAGGAGTCTCTGGAAACACCATATATTTT
CDR3: CASSVEALRGVSGNTIYF

J: TRBJ2-7
size: NA
V: TRBV3-1/TRBV3-2
D: NA
DNA: TGTGCCAGCAGCCAAGATAGCACCCGACTCCGCGAGCAGTACTTC
CDR3: CASSQDSTRLREQYF

J: TRBJ2-5
size: NA
V: TRBV5-1
D: NA
DNA: TGCGCCAGCAGCCACAGGTCCCAAGAGACCCAGTACTTC
CDR3: CASSHRSQETQYF

J: TRBJ2-2
size: NA
V: TRBV5-8
D: NA
DNA: TGTGCCAGCAGCCGGACTGTAAACACCGGGGAGCTGTTTTTT
CDR3: CASSRTVNTGELFF

J: TRBJ2-2
size: NA
V: TRBV7-9
D: TRBD2
DNA: TGTGCCAGCAGCTTAGTAGGACTAGCGGGGGCCGGGGAGCTGTTTTTT
CDR3: CASSLVGLAGAGELFF

J: TRBJ1-1
size: NA
V: TRBV7-2
D: NA
DNA: TGTGCCAGCAGCTCGGGAGGCAAAGCTTTCTTT
CDR3: CASSSGGKAFF

J: TRBJ2-5
size: NA
V: TRBV9
D: NA
DNA: TGTGCCAGCAGCGTAACCACTGACGGGGGAGGGACCCAGTACTTC
CDR3: CASSVTTDGGGTQYF

J: TRBJ2-7
size: NA
V: TRBV7-3
D: TRBD2
DNA: TGTGCCAGCAGCCCAACTAGCGACTCCTACGAGCAGTACTTC
CDR3: CASSPTSDSYEQYF

J: TRBJ1-1
size: NA
V: TRBV6-5
D: NA
DNA: TGTGCCAGCAACAAGGCGGCAGCCACTGAAGCTTTCTTT
CDR3: CASNKAAATEAFF

J: TRBJ2-7
size: NA
V: TRBV19
D: TRBD1
DNA: TGTGCCAGTAGTCCGGGACAGGCCTCCTACGAGCAGTACTTC
CDR3: CASSPGQASYEQYF